Here is one T cell receptor beta chain with its context. The sample belongs to a study of blood T cell repertoires in COVID-19. Overall study context: Sites across the United States, Italy and Spain contributed samples from acute and convalescent COVID-19. Sources were T cells, B-cell-depleted T cells, or PBMCs; the material itself was cDNA or gDNA.

As processed by the authors: Quantification of nucleated cells was approximated via reference gene primer amplification. The protocol was immunoSEQ multiplex PCR, while the TCRdb copy is restricted to in-frame clones and leaves out a portion. V and J calls and clone size are given by that table; D and trimming were obtained from the DNA. The repertoire has 130,000 or so clones, around four fifths of them found once; the top ten carry around 25%. This clonotype originated in a human donor in a cohort sampled during active COVID-19. Sequencing was carried out using peripheral blood.

The CDR3 loop reads CASSLAGDRYNEQFF. CDR3 in DNA: TGTGCCAGCAGCTTAGCCGGGGACAGGTACAATGAGCAGTTCTTC. The V and J genes are TRBV7-9 and TRBJ2-1, with 8 bases lining up with TRBD1. The CDR3 is 15 amino acids. The V segment lost 0 bases and the J segment 4 bases; nucleotides outside the gene matches: 2. Germline V gene lookup returns CDR1 SEHNR and CDR2 FQNEAQ (reference sequence).